The 16 T cell receptor beta chains given below trace back to one sample, sequenced in a study of T cells in tuberculosis. Time point indicated: new active TB diagnosis, blood taken before or within 7 days of starting treatment. The table came from immunoSEQ multiplex PCR; TCRdb's copy has only in-frame clones and leaves some out. Here the sample spans about 30,000 clones, 92% being singletons. Source: PBMCs, taken at tuberculosis diagnosis. The receptor set was obtained from an adult with tuberculosis.

The chain is built from TRBV6-5 and TRBJ2-3, with TRBD2 matching over 7 bases. The CDR3 has 15 residues. In germline, CDR1 is MNHEY, CDR2 SVGAGI. V was pared by 5 bases and J by 3 bases, with 8 bases of the junction left unmatched. The CDR3 spells CASSRYGRGTDTQYF. CDR3 nucleotides: TGTGCCAGCAGTCGATACGGGCGGGGGACAGATACGCAGTATTTT.

The V and J genes are TRBV11-2 and TRBJ2-1; 10 bases align to TRBD1. With V trimmed by 5 bases and J by 7 bases, 8 bases remained unmatched. Germline CDR1 SGHAT, CDR2 FQNNGV. The CDR3 contains 15 residues. The CDR3 loop is CASSPETGGENEQFF. CDR3 nucleotides: TGTGCCAGCAGCCCGGAGACAGGGGGCGAGAATGAGCAGTTCTTC.

The chain employs TRBV9 and TRBJ1-1; D is unresolved. Germline assignment: CDR1 SGDLS and CDR2 YYNGEE. The CDR3 length is 14 residues. V was pared by 3 bases and J by 5 bases, with 14 bases between. CDR3 protein: CASSARTGSTEAFF. The CDR3 region has the DNA TGTGCCAGCAGCGCACGCACTGGGAGTACTGAAGCTTTCTTT.

The J gene is TRBJ1-5, the V gene TRBV30, with 8 bases fitting TRBD1. V gave up 3 bases and J gave up 6 bases; unmatched junction bases: 7. Germline V lookup: CDR1 GTSNPN, CDR2 SVGIG (reference sequence). CDR3 size: 14 residues. The CDR3 DNA is TGTGCCTGGAGCTGGCAGGGGGCTGGTCAGCCCCAGCATTTT. Translation: CAWSWQGAGQPQHF.

This clone occurred once. This chain connects TRBV7-3 to TRBJ2-3; D gene unclear. Germline-derived CDR1 and CDR2 are SGHTA and FQGTGA. CDR3 length: 16 residues. With 5 bases removed from V and 0 bases from J, the gap between germline ends came to 15 bases. The CDR3 region has the DNA TGTGCCAGCAGCATCTCCTCCCCGCTAAGCACAGATACGCAGTATTTT. Its translation is CASSISSPLSTDTQYF.

This chain connects TRBV28 to TRBJ1-4; TRBD1 aligns across 9 bases. The germline V gene encodes CDR1 MDHEN and CDR2 SYDVKM. The CDR3 contains 15 residues. The V gene end was trimmed by 5 bases and the J gene end by 5 bases; junction bases not matched to a gene: 6. CDR3: CASSVIQGANEKLFF. In DNA form, the CDR3 reads TGTGCCAGCAGTGTCATACAGGGGGCAAATGAAAAACTGTTTTTT.

The sample holds one count of this clone. V usage is TRBV7-3 and J usage is TRBJ2-3; 8 bases are shared with TRBD1. Trimming cost V 5 bases and J 0 bases; bases outside gene matches: 4. Germline CDR1 and CDR2: SGHTA and FQGTGA. The CDR3 is made up of 15 amino acids. The DNA for the CDR3 is TGTGCCAGCAGCCCCGCAGGGGGCAGCACAGATACGCAGTATTTT. Amino acid sequence: CASSPAGGSTDTQYF.

This clone came up a few times. This chain joins TRBV2 and TRBJ1-5; tentatively, D is TRBD1 (6 bases). The CDR3 runs to 15 residues. The germline V gene encodes CDR1 SNHLY and CDR2 FYNNEI. The V and J ends lost 7 bases and 2 bases respectively, with 15 bases between them. CDR3 nucleotides: TGTGCCAGCATCCCTGACAGGTATGGCAATCAGCCCCAGCATTTT. Its protein is CASIPDRYGNQPQHF.

This chain connects TRBV28 to TRBJ2-1, with 7 bases lining up with TRBD2. This CDR3 contains 14 residues. Germline V lookup: CDR1 MDHEN, CDR2 SYDVKM. V trimming: 3 bases; J trimming: 7 bases; junction bases outside the gene matches: 6. CDR3 sequence: CASSFAGLGNEQFF. The CDR3 DNA sequence: TGTGCCAGCAGTTTCGCCGGACTAGGAAATGAGCAGTTCTTC.

Here the CDR3 DNA reads TGCGCCAGCAGGACTAGTATCGTCGACAATGAGCAGTTCTTC. Translating it yields CASRTSIVDNEQFF. The gene calls are TRBV5-1 and TRBJ2-1, with D tentatively TRBD2 (6 bases). The CDR3 runs to 14 residues. Per germline, CDR1 SGHRS and CDR2 YFSETQ. The V and J ends lost 5 bases and 5 bases respectively, with 14 bases between them.

This chain links TRBV9 with TRBJ2-7; D may be TRBD1 (5 bases). This CDR3 has 15 amino acids. Trimming left V 3 bases short and J 4 bases short, with 17 bases between. Germline V gene lookup returns CDR1 SGDLS and CDR2 YYNGEE. As DNA, the CDR3 is TGTGCCAGCAGCGCCAGATCAGGGATCTTGTACGAGCAGTACTTC. This gives the protein CASSARSGILYEQYF.

This clone was counted once. CDR3 nucleotides: TGTGCCAGCAGCTTGGACTCCGCGGGAACCGGGGAGCTGTTTTTT. It codes for CASSLDSAGTGELFF. The chain couples TRBV7-9 to TRBJ2-2, with a possible D match to TRBD2 (6 bases). V shed 3 bases and J shed 5 bases, with 13 bases lying between them. The germline V gene encodes CDR1 SEHNR and CDR2 FQNEAQ (reference sequence). The CDR3 contains 15 residues.

This chain joins TRBV2 and TRBJ2-1; the D is unclear. V lost 6 bases and J 15 bases, leaving 24 bases between the germline ends. The CDR3 has 14 amino acids. The germline gives CDR1 SNHLY, CDR2 FYNNEI. This CDR3 is CASRGETLGFVSFF. The CDR3 nucleotides are TGTGCCAGCAGAGGCGAAACTCTAGGTTTCGTGTCGTTCTTC. The full variable domain, in which reference TRBV2 and TRBJ2-1 provide the parts outside the CDR3, is EPEVTQTPSHQVTQMGQEVILRCVPISNHLYFYWYRQILGQKVEFLVSFYNNEISEKSEIFDDQFSVERPDGSNFTLKIRSTKLEDSAMYFCASRGETLGFVSFFGPGTRLTVL.

V and J are TRBV30 and TRBJ2-7, with D maybe TRBD1 (5 bases). CDR1 and CDR2 from the germline V gene are GTSNPN and SVGIG (reference sequence). The ends were cut back, 0 bases at V and 3 bases at J, with 12 bases in the middle. The CDR3 extends over 14 amino acids. CDR3: CAWSVSAGIYEQYF. The DNA for the CDR3 is TGTGCCTGGAGTGTATCCGCAGGGATCTACGAGCAGTACTTC.

This clone was seen just once. This chain uses TRBV27 with TRBJ2-7; TRBD2 matches 15 bases. V dropped 2 bases and J dropped 3; count of bases not matched to a gene: 5. CDR3 length: 17 amino acids. In germline, CDR1 is MNHEY, CDR2 SMNVEV (reference sequence). The CDR3 sequence is CASSLVGLAGGGYEQYF. CDR3 in DNA: TGTGCCAGCAGTTTAGTGGGACTAGCGGGAGGAGGCTACGAGCAGTACTTC.

The rearrangement joins TRBV19 to TRBJ2-7; 9 bases map to TRBD1. The CDR3 is 15 residues long. V was pared by 5 bases and J by 1 base, with 6 bases of the junction left unmatched. Germline loops: CDR1 LNHDA, CDR2 SQIVND (reference sequence). The CDR3 DNA reads TGTGCCAGTAGTCCCGGGACAGGGTCATCCTACGAGCAGTACTTC. Amino acids: CASSPGTGSSYEQYF.